This is a list of T cell receptor beta chains from one sample in a study of cytomegalovirus exposure and HLA in healthy donors. Profiling relied on immunoSEQ multiplex PCR, and the TCRdb table lists in-frame clones only, not all of them. The sample includes 150,000 to 200,000 clones, around four fifths of them seen just once. Sample: PBMCs. The origin of the receptors is a woman aged 50 to 60 in good health and CMV-seropositive. Each CDR3 is given with its conserved first and last residue. A D gene is named only where the DNA matches it firmly. Rows give clone size only sometimes, using once, few, many, or a class for an expanded clone.

V gene: TRBV6-6
J gene: TRBJ1-3
D gene: NA
CDR3 length: 15
clone size: NA
CDR3 DNA: TGTGCCAGCATCGGGGGGGGGACACGCGGATCCACCATATATTTT
CDR3 protein: CASIGGGTRGSTIYF

V gene: TRBV7-6
J gene: TRBJ1-1
D gene: NA
CDR3 length: 13
clone size: NA
CDR3 DNA: TGTGCCAGCAGCTTTCAGGAGAACACTGAAGCTTTCTTT
CDR3 protein: CASSFQENTEAFF

V gene: TRBV19
J gene: TRBJ2-7
D gene: NA
CDR3 length: 13
clone size: NA
CDR3 DNA: TGTGCCAGTAGTAAGACGCAGGGATACGAGCAGTACTTC
CDR3 protein: CASSKTQGYEQYF

V gene: TRBV7-2
J gene: TRBJ2-1
D gene: TRBD1
CDR3 length: 15
clone size: once
CDR3 DNA: TGTGCCAGCAGCTCCAAGCTTCGGGACAGCAATGAGCAGTTCTTC
CDR3 protein: CASSSKLRDSNEQFF

V gene: TRBV7-9
J gene: TRBJ1-2
D gene: TRBD1
CDR3 length: 12
clone size: NA
CDR3 DNA: TGTGCCAGCAGCCGGACAGGGGATGGCTACACCTTC
CDR3 protein: CASSRTGDGYTF

V gene: TRBV4-3
J gene: TRBJ2-7
D gene: TRBD1
CDR3 length: 14
clone size: NA
CDR3 DNA: TGCGCCAGCAGCCAGGGGACAGGTCTCTACGAGCAGTACTTC
CDR3 protein: CASSQGTGLYEQYF

V gene: TRBV21-1
J gene: TRBJ2-7
D gene: NA
CDR3 length: 16
clone size: NA
CDR3 DNA: TGTGCCAGCAGCAAAGCGGGCCGGGAAGGGTTCAGCGAGCAGTACTTC
CDR3 protein: CASSKAGREGFSEQYF

V gene: TRBV7-9
J gene: TRBJ1-1
D gene: NA
CDR3 length: 14
clone size: NA
CDR3 DNA: TGTGCCAGCAGCATCAGGGGTGTGAACACTGAAGCTTTCTTT
CDR3 protein: CASSIRGVNTEAFF

V gene: TRBV28
J gene: TRBJ1-3
D gene: NA
CDR3 length: 14
clone size: NA
CDR3 DNA: TGTGCCAGCAGCGGGGAACAACATGGGAACACCATATATTTT
CDR3 protein: CASSGEQHGNTIYF

V gene: TRBV30
J gene: TRBJ2-3
D gene: NA
CDR3 length: 15
clone size: NA
CDR3 DNA: TGTGCCTGGAGTGCGGCAGGGGTTAGGACAGATACGCAGTATTTT
CDR3 protein: CAWSAAGVRTDTQYF

V gene: TRBV29-1
J gene: TRBJ1-1
D gene: NA
CDR3 length: 13
clone size: NA
CDR3 DNA: TGCAGCGCCCTAGGGGGTGCGGACACTGAAGCTTTCTTT
CDR3 protein: CSALGGADTEAFF

V gene: TRBV6-6
J gene: TRBJ2-1
D gene: TRBD1
CDR3 length: 14
clone size: NA
CDR3 DNA: TGTGCTATATATAGGGGGCCCTCCTACAATGAGCAGTTCTTC
CDR3 protein: CAIYRGPSYNEQFF

V gene: TRBV18
J gene: TRBJ2-7
D gene: NA
CDR3 length: 14
clone size: NA
CDR3 DNA: TGTGCCAGCTCACCTTTTGAGACTAACCACGAGCAGTACTTC
CDR3 protein: CASSPFETNHEQYF

V gene: TRBV13
J gene: TRBJ1-2
D gene: TRBD1
CDR3 length: 14
clone size: NA
CDR3 DNA: TGTGCCAGCAGCGCCCGACAGGGTTTACGCGGCTACACCTTC
CDR3 protein: CASSARQGLRGYTF

V gene: TRBV7-3
J gene: TRBJ2-2
D gene: TRBD1
CDR3 length: 18
clone size: NA
CDR3 DNA: TGTGCCAGCAGCTTGGCCTATTTTCAGGGGGCGAACACCGGGGAGCTGTTTTTT
CDR3 protein: CASSLAYFQGANTGELFF

V gene: TRBV4-2
J gene: TRBJ2-3
D gene: TRBD2
CDR3 length: 16
clone size: NA
CDR3 DNA: TGTGCCAGCAGCCAATCTAGCGGGGAGAGGGAAGATACGCAGTATTTT
CDR3 protein: CASSQSSGEREDTQYF

V gene: TRBV18
J gene: TRBJ1-5
D gene: TRBD1
CDR3 length: 16
clone size: NA
CDR3 DNA: TGTGCCAGCTCACCGGGACAGGGGTATAGCAATCAGCCCCAGCATTTT
CDR3 protein: CASSPGQGYSNQPQHF

V gene: TRBV7-2
J gene: TRBJ2-3
D gene: NA
CDR3 length: 18
clone size: NA
CDR3 DNA: TGTGCCAGCAGCTTAGTCTCATTGCGGGACCTCCTCACAGATACGCAGTATTTT
CDR3 protein: CASSLVSLRDLLTDTQYF

V gene: TRBV11-3
J gene: TRBJ2-1
D gene: TRBD1
CDR3 length: 13
clone size: NA
CDR3 DNA: TGTGCCAGCAGCTCACAGGGGGGTCGTGAGCAGTTCTTC
CDR3 protein: CASSSQGGREQFF

V gene: TRBV27
J gene: TRBJ2-2
D gene: NA
CDR3 length: 14
clone size: NA
CDR3 DNA: TGTGCCAGCAGTTTATCGAGGACAACCGGGGAGCTGTTTTTT
CDR3 protein: CASSLSRTTGELFF

V gene: TRBV6-1
J gene: TRBJ1-2
D gene: TRBD1
CDR3 length: 13
clone size: once
CDR3 DNA: TGTGCCAGCAGGAGACAGGGGGCGCGGGGCTACACCTTC
CDR3 protein: CASRRQGARGYTF

V gene: TRBV28
J gene: TRBJ2-3
D gene: TRBD2
CDR3 length: 16
clone size: NA
CDR3 DNA: TGTGCCAGCAGTCCCTCGCGGGCTAGCGGGAGAGATACGCAGTATTTT
CDR3 protein: CASSPSRASGRDTQYF

V gene: TRBV5-1
J gene: TRBJ2-3
D gene: NA
CDR3 length: 16
clone size: NA
CDR3 DNA: TGCGCCAGCAGCTTACAGGGCAGAAGGGGCACAGATACGCAGTATTTT
CDR3 protein: CASSLQGRRGTDTQYF

V gene: TRBV18
J gene: TRBJ2-3
D gene: TRBD2
CDR3 length: 17
clone size: NA
CDR3 DNA: TGTGCCAGCTCGCGGCCGGGACTAGCGGGAGGTACAGATACGCAGTATTTT
CDR3 protein: CASSRPGLAGGTDTQYF

V gene: TRBV21-1
J gene: TRBJ2-2
D gene: NA
CDR3 length: 15
clone size: NA
CDR3 DNA: TGTGCCAGCAGGGACAGACTAGCGGGGGGCGGGGAGCTGTTTTTT
CDR3 protein: CASRDRLAGGGELFF

V gene: TRBV7-9
J gene: TRBJ1-5
D gene: NA
CDR3 length: 13
clone size: once
CDR3 DNA: TGTTCCAGCAGCTCCCTCGGGGTCATGCCCCAGCATTTT
CDR3 protein: CSSSSLGVMPQHF

V gene: TRBV10-3
J gene: TRBJ1-2
D gene: NA
CDR3 length: 17
clone size: NA
CDR3 DNA: TGTGCCATCAGTGACCTCCCGGGGAGCTCAGCTAACTATGGCTACACCTTC
CDR3 protein: CAISDLPGSSANYGYTF

V gene: TRBV5-5
J gene: TRBJ2-7
D gene: NA
CDR3 length: 15
clone size: NA
CDR3 DNA: TGTGCCAGCAGCTTGTCCCGGACAGCAACCTACGAGCAGTACTTC
CDR3 protein: CASSLSRTATYEQYF

V gene: TRBV5-1
J gene: TRBJ2-2
D gene: TRBD2
CDR3 length: 14
clone size: NA
CDR3 DNA: TGCGCCAGCAGCTTCCTAGCGGGCACCGGGGAGCTGTTTTTT
CDR3 protein: CASSFLAGTGELFF

V gene: TRBV4-2
J gene: TRBJ2-1
D gene: TRBD2
CDR3 length: 14
clone size: NA
CDR3 DNA: TGTGCCAGCAGCCAAGGAGGCGGGAGTAATGAGCAGTTCTTC
CDR3 protein: CASSQGGGSNEQFF

V gene: TRBV7-2
J gene: TRBJ2-7
D gene: TRBD2
CDR3 length: 16
clone size: NA
CDR3 DNA: TGTGCCAGCAGCCGGGCGGGGGGACCGAGCTCCTACGAGCAGTACTTC
CDR3 protein: CASSRAGGPSSYEQYF

V gene: TRBV27
J gene: TRBJ2-5
D gene: TRBD2
CDR3 length: 16
clone size: NA
CDR3 DNA: TGTGCCAGCAGTTCACGAAATAGCGGGGTGGGAGAGACCCAGTACTTC
CDR3 protein: CASSSRNSGVGETQYF

V gene: TRBV29-1
J gene: TRBJ2-3
D gene: NA
CDR3 length: 16
clone size: NA
CDR3 DNA: TGCAGCGTTGACGAGGTATTGTTGCGGAGCACAGATACGCAGTATTTT
CDR3 protein: CSVDEVLLRSTDTQYF

V gene: TRBV9
J gene: TRBJ1-3
D gene: NA
CDR3 length: 13
clone size: NA
CDR3 DNA: TGTGCCAGCAGCGTAGCTCAGGGAAACACCATATATTTT
CDR3 protein: CASSVAQGNTIYF

V gene: TRBV7-9
J gene: TRBJ2-5
D gene: NA
CDR3 length: 15
clone size: few
CDR3 DNA: TGTGCCAGCAGCTATCCGGGACAATGGTTGGAGACCCAGTACTTC
CDR3 protein: CASSYPGQWLETQYF

V gene: TRBV5-4
J gene: TRBJ2-7
D gene: NA
CDR3 length: 15
clone size: NA
CDR3 DNA: TGTGCCAGCAGCTTGCAGACAGGCAGCTCCTACGAGCAGTACTTC
CDR3 protein: CASSLQTGSSYEQYF

V gene: TRBV7-2
J gene: TRBJ2-1
D gene: NA
CDR3 length: 17
clone size: NA
CDR3 DNA: TGTGCCAGCAGCTCACCCGCCGTGACTAGCTCCTACAATGAGCAGTTCTTC
CDR3 protein: CASSSPAVTSSYNEQFF

V gene: TRBV5-6
J gene: TRBJ1-1
D gene: TRBD1
CDR3 length: 15
clone size: NA
CDR3 DNA: TGTGCCAGCAGCCCAACCGGGACAGGGGACACTGAAGCTTTCTTT
CDR3 protein: CASSPTGTGDTEAFF

V gene: TRBV10-1
J gene: TRBJ2-1
D gene: TRBD1
CDR3 length: 19
clone size: NA
CDR3 DNA: TGCGCCAGCACCCATACCGGGACAGGGAAGCGGAGCTCCTACAATGAGCAGTTCTTC
CDR3 protein: CASTHTGTGKRSSYNEQFF

V gene: TRBV14
J gene: TRBJ2-1
D gene: TRBD1
CDR3 length: 16
clone size: NA
CDR3 DNA: TGTGCCAGCAGCCAAGGAGGGGGGACAGGGGACAATGAGCAGTTCTTC
CDR3 protein: CASSQGGGTGDNEQFF

V gene: TRBV27
J gene: TRBJ2-6
D gene: NA
CDR3 length: 14
clone size: once
CDR3 DNA: TGTGCCAGCAGTTTGAGCTCTGGGGCCAACGTCCTGACTTTC
CDR3 protein: CASSLSSGANVLTF

V gene: TRBV19
J gene: TRBJ1-1
D gene: TRBD1
CDR3 length: 16
clone size: NA
CDR3 DNA: TGTGCCAGTAGTATAGACGAGACAGGGGGCAGGACTGAAGCTTTCTTT
CDR3 protein: CASSIDETGGRTEAFF

V gene: TRBV19
J gene: TRBJ1-5
D gene: NA
CDR3 length: 14
clone size: NA
CDR3 DNA: TGTGCCAGTAGTATAGGAGGGAAGAATCAGCCCCAGCATTTT
CDR3 protein: CASSIGGKNQPQHF

V gene: TRBV10-3
J gene: TRBJ1-1
D gene: TRBD1
CDR3 length: 14
clone size: NA
CDR3 DNA: TGTGCCATCAGTGAGTCTTTCAGGGGGGCTGAAGCTTTCTTT
CDR3 protein: CAISESFRGAEAFF

V gene: TRBV5-6
J gene: TRBJ2-5
D gene: TRBD1
CDR3 length: 16
clone size: NA
CDR3 DNA: TGTGCCAGCAGCGCCCCCGGGACAGGGAGAGGAGAGACCCAGTACTTC
CDR3 protein: CASSAPGTGRGETQYF

V gene: TRBV19
J gene: TRBJ2-1
D gene: NA
CDR3 length: 15
clone size: NA
CDR3 DNA: TGTGCCAGTAGTATTGGACAGAGCTCCTACAATGAGCAGTTCTTC
CDR3 protein: CASSIGQSSYNEQFF

V gene: TRBV6-1
J gene: TRBJ1-2
D gene: NA
CDR3 length: 15
clone size: NA
CDR3 DNA: TGTGCCAGCAGTGAGCGGGGGAGGGGCGCTGAGGGCTACACCTTC
CDR3 protein: CASSERGRGAEGYTF

V gene: TRBV28
J gene: TRBJ2-1
D gene: NA
CDR3 length: 14
clone size: NA
CDR3 DNA: TGTGCCAGCTGGCGAAGCGGCTCCTACAATGAGCAGTTCTTC
CDR3 protein: CASWRSGSYNEQFF

V gene: TRBV6-6
J gene: TRBJ1-2
D gene: TRBD1
CDR3 length: 16
clone size: NA
CDR3 DNA: TGTGCCAGCAGTTACGGTATGACAGGGGGGCCACCCGGCTACACCTTC
CDR3 protein: CASSYGMTGGPPGYTF

V gene: TRBV11-2
J gene: TRBJ1-5
D gene: NA
CDR3 length: 13
clone size: NA
CDR3 DNA: TGTGCCAGCAGCAGGATGCATCCGGGGCCCCAGCATTTT
CDR3 protein: CASSRMHPGPQHF

V gene: TRBV13
J gene: TRBJ1-1
D gene: NA
CDR3 length: 13
clone size: NA
CDR3 DNA: TGTGCCAGCAGCCCACAGGATCGGACTGAAGCTTTCTTT
CDR3 protein: CASSPQDRTEAFF

V gene: TRBV5-1
J gene: TRBJ2-1
D gene: TRBD2
CDR3 length: 16
clone size: NA
CDR3 DNA: TGCGCCAGCAGCTATAGTGCTCTAGCGGGAGGGGATGAGCAGTTCTTC
CDR3 protein: CASSYSALAGGDEQFF

V gene: TRBV11-2
J gene: TRBJ2-7
D gene: NA
CDR3 length: 14
clone size: NA
CDR3 DNA: TGTGCCAGCAGCCTAAGCGCTTACCACTACGAGCAGTACTTC
CDR3 protein: CASSLSAYHYEQYF